The 22 T cell receptor beta chains in this list originate from one sample, sequenced in a study of CD8+ T cells in alopecia areata. Isolated RNA was reverse transcribed into cDNA used as the sequencing template. Profiled with immunoSEQ multiplex PCR; TCRdb holds only in-frame clones, not every one. The sample lists approximately 180,000 clones, around three fifths seen once, with approximately 1.3% in the top ten. Noted treatment: oral pan-JAK inhibitor, 5-10 mg twice daily. The sequenced sample was CD4+ T cells sorted from blood, obtained around week 49, from a patient treated with tofacitinib. The receptor set was obtained from a human donor with alopecia areata.

The J gene is TRBJ2-7, the V gene TRBV4-2; possibly TRBD2 for D (6 bases). Germline V gene sequence: CDR1 LGHNA, CDR2 YNFKEQ. The ends were cut back, 0 bases at V and 4 bases at J, with 13 bases in the middle. The CDR3 runs to 15 residues. The CDR3 sequence is CASSQDGTGDYEQYF. DNA of the CDR3: TGTGCCAGCAGCCAAGATGGGACGGGGGATTACGAGCAGTACTTC.

The chain couples TRBV5-1 to TRBJ2-7, with 7 bases fitting TRBD1. Looked up from germline, CDR1 is SGHRS and CDR2 is YFSETQ. J gave up 0 bases and V 3 bases, and 9 bases lay outside the gene matches. The CDR3 runs to 16 residues. CDR3 residues: CASSSGQSSFSYEQYF. CDR3 sequence (DNA): TGCGCCAGCAGCTCGGGACAGAGCTCCTTCTCCTACGAGCAGTACTTC.

This chain links TRBV10-3 with TRBJ1-1; D perhaps matches TRBD1 (5 bases). Germline lookup yields CDR1 ENHRY and CDR2 SYGVKD. Trimming stripped 4 bases from V and 8 bases from J, with 17 bases between. The CDR3 is 14 residues long. CDR3 DNA: TGTGCCATCAGTGCAACCGGGACTCCTAAAGAAGCTTTCTTT. It yields the protein CAISATGTPKEAFF.

This clone has a single count. The chain has TRBV7-2 and TRBJ1-3; weak D call: TRBD1 (5 bases). The CDR3 extends over 17 amino acids. With 0 bases removed from V and 1 base from J, the gap between germline ends came to 13 bases. Germline lookup yields CDR1 SGHTA and CDR2 FQGNSA. The CDR3 loop reads CASSLAFAGRSGNTIYF. DNA for the CDR3: TGTGCCAGCAGCTTAGCGTTTGCAGGGAGGTCTGGAAACACCATATATTTT.

This chain links TRBV25-1 with TRBJ1-6; 8 bases are shared with TRBD1. The CDR3 runs to 15 residues. The J segment lost 10 bases and the V segment lost 0 bases, leaving 5 bases of the junction unmatched. Looked up from germline, CDR1 is MGHDK and CDR2 is SYGVNS. The CDR3 loop is CASSEYGTGGSPLHF. Here the CDR3 DNA reads TGTGCCAGCAGTGAATACGGGACAGGTGGATCACCCCTCCACTTT.

The chain joins TRBV29-1 to TRBJ2-2, with D uncertain. Trimming pared 0 bases from V and 0 bases from J, leaving 8 bases between. CDR1 is SQVTM and CDR2 is ANQGSEA in the germline V gene. This CDR3 is built from 15 residues. The chain's CDR3 is CSVEDRFPNTGELFF. CDR3 DNA sequence: TGCAGCGTTGAAGATCGATTCCCGAACACCGGGGAGCTGTTTTTT.

This clone has only a few counts. The chain links TRBV7-2 to TRBJ2-3; possible D gene TRBD2, 6 bases. The CDR3 is made up of 14 amino acids. Germline assignment: CDR1 SGHTA and CDR2 FQGNSA. V was shortened by 10 bases and J by 0 bases, with 14 bases between the two germline ends. CDR3 residues: CATWSGLSTDTQYF. For the CDR3, the DNA is TGTGCCACCTGGAGCGGGCTGAGCACAGATACGCAGTATTTT.

The chain has TRBV19 and TRBJ1-2, with a possible D match to TRBD1 (6 bases). V shed 9 bases and J shed 0 bases, with 11 bases lying between them. Per germline, CDR1 LNHDA and CDR2 SQIVND (reference sequence). There are 13 residues in the CDR3. The CDR3: CASTRTANYGYTF. The CDR3 DNA reads TGTGCCAGCACTCGGACAGCTAACTATGGCTACACCTTC.

The rearrangement joins TRBV7-2 to TRBJ1-2, with TRBD1 as a possible D gene (5 bases). V was shortened by 5 bases and J by 4 bases, with 8 bases between the two germline ends. Germline loops: CDR1 SGHTA, CDR2 FQGNSA. The CDR3 totals 12 residues. This chain's CDR3 is CASSRDVYGYTF. As DNA, the CDR3 is TGTGCCAGCAGCAGGGACGTCTATGGCTACACCTTC.

This clone was seen a handful of times. The rearrangement uses TRBV5-6 and TRBJ2-5, with 10 bases fitting TRBD1. V lost 4 bases to trimming and J lost 5 bases; unmatched junction nucleotides: 11. The CDR3 is made up of 16 amino acids. Germline V gene lookup returns CDR1 SGHDT and CDR2 YYEEEE. Written as DNA, the CDR3 is TGTGCCAGCAGCCTGAAAGACAGGGGGCGCGCGGAGACCCAGTACTTC. Residues: CASSLKDRGRAETQYF.

This chain's CDR3 is CASRPSGAYEQYF. As DNA, the CDR3 is TGCGCCAGCAGGCCTAGCGGGGCCTACGAGCAGTACTTC. The chain joins TRBV10-2 to TRBJ2-7, with TRBD2 matching over 9 bases. Germline values: CDR1 WSHSY, CDR2 SAAADI. The CDR3 sequence is 13 residues long. The junction had 2 bases not matched to a gene; V was cut back by 6 bases and J by 2 bases.

This chain uses TRBV7-9 with TRBJ2-3, with D hard to call. Looked up from germline, CDR1 is SEHNR and CDR2 is FQNEAQ (reference sequence). The CDR3 runs to 13 residues. The V end lost 7 bases, the J end lost 6 bases, and 14 bases lay between the germline ends. In DNA form, the CDR3 reads TGTGCCAGCAACCCCTGGGGTTGGGATACGCAGTATTTT. Its protein product is CASNPWGWDTQYF. Drawing the rest from reference TRBV7-9 and TRBJ2-3, the complete variable domain is DTGVSQNPRHKITKRGQNVTFRCDPISEHNRLYWYRQTLGQGPEFLTYFQNEAQLEKSRLLSDRFSAERPKGSFSTLEIQRTEQGDSAMYLCASNPWGWDTQYFGPGTRLTVL.

This clone occurred once. The gene calls are TRBV6-6 and TRBJ1-2, with a possible D match to TRBD1 (6 bases). Trimming cost V 4 bases and J 2 bases, with 17 bases left between them. This CDR3 region has 16 residues. Looked up from germline, CDR1 is MNHNY and CDR2 is SVGAGI (reference sequence). The chain's CDR3 is CASSFGRGSANYGYTF. The CDR3 DNA follows: TGTGCCAGCAGTTTTGGCAGGGGTTCGGCCAACTATGGCTACACCTTC.

This clone was seen only a few times. The V gene is TRBV19, the J gene TRBJ1-4, with D hard to call. The CDR3 has 12 residues. Germline CDR1 is LNHDA and CDR2 is SQIVND (reference sequence). V gave up 6 bases and J gave up 4 bases, with 6 bases separating them. The CDR3 DNA reads as TGTGCCAGTAGACGGATTAATGAAAAACTGTTTTTT. This translates into CASRRINEKLFF.

This clone was counted once. In nucleotides, the CDR3 is TGTGCGGCGAGTCAGAGTTCGCAGCCCCAGCATTTT. Translation gives CAASQSSQPQHF. This rearrangement joins TRBV30 to TRBJ1-5; D unresolved. The germline gives CDR1 GTSNPN, CDR2 SVGIG (reference sequence). This CDR3 has 12 amino acids.

The chain links TRBV27 to TRBJ2-1, with D perhaps matching TRBD1 (5 bases). The V gene lost 3 bases and the J gene lost 5 bases, with 5 bases spanning the gap. The CDR3 totals 12 residues. The germline gives CDR1 MNHEY, CDR2 SMNVEV (reference sequence). The CDR3 nucleotides read TGTGCCAGCAGTTTCAGGGACAATGAGCAGTTCTTC. Encoded protein: CASSFRDNEQFF.

The chain employs TRBV29-1 and TRBJ1-4, with TRBD1 matching over 10 bases. Germline lookup yields CDR1 SQVTM and CDR2 ANQGSEA. CDR3 length: 13 residues. Losses at the gene ends were 8 bases for V and 7 bases for J; bases not matched to a gene: 7. The DNA of the CDR3 is TGCAGCACCGGGACAGGGGCGGGTGAAAAACTGTTTTTT. Translating it yields CSTGTGAGEKLFF.

The V gene is TRBV7-9, the J gene TRBJ2-2; 8 bases are shared with TRBD1. The CDR3 is 15 amino acids. Trimming at V came to 5 bases and at J to 6 bases, leaving 8 bases not matched to a gene. From germline, CDR1 is SEHNR and CDR2 FQNEAQ (reference sequence). CDR3 region: CASSPWTGTAGELFF. The DNA for the CDR3 is TGTGCCAGCAGCCCTTGGACAGGGACCGCCGGGGAGCTGTTTTTT.

This chain uses TRBV29-1 with TRBJ2-5; D is perhaps TRBD1 or TRBD2 (5 bases each). CDR1 and CDR2 (germline): SQVTM, ANQGSEA. Trimming cost V 6 bases and J 6 bases, with 26 bases left between them. This CDR3 region has 16 residues. This chain's CDR3 is CSVVQLGARVAKTQYF. The CDR3 DNA follows: TGCAGCGTGGTCCAACTAGGGGCAAGGGTTGCGAAGACCCAGTACTTC.

The chain joins TRBV5-1 to TRBJ2-7; 8 nucleotides agree with TRBD2. This CDR3 is built from 15 residues. From germline, CDR1 is SGHRS and CDR2 YFSETQ. Germline trimming cut 4 bases from V and 6 bases from J; bases unmatched to any gene: 12. For the CDR3, the DNA is TGCGCCAGCAGCCCGGATCGGGGGGGCCCCGGCGAGCAGTACTTC. As protein: CASSPDRGGPGEQYF.

This rearrangement joins TRBV11-2 to TRBJ1-1; D call uncertain. Trimming pared 3 bases from V and 6 bases from J, leaving 8 bases between. The germline V gene has CDR1 SGHAT and CDR2 FQNNGV. This CDR3 region has 12 residues. CDR3 protein: CASSLGNAEAFF. CDR3 bases: TGTGCCAGCAGCTTGGGAAACGCTGAAGCTTTCTTT.

The rearrangement links TRBV29-1 to TRBJ2-1; tentatively, D is TRBD1 or TRBD2 (7 bases each). V lost 7 bases, J lost 7 bases, and 20 bases lay in between. CDR1 and CDR2 (germline): SQVTM, ANQGSEA. This CDR3 region has 14 residues. The CDR3: CSAAGGVARNEQFF. The CDR3 region has the DNA TGCAGCGCAGCAGGGGGGGTAGCGCGGAATGAGCAGTTCTTC.